The entry below gives a single T cell receptor (beta chain) sequence along with its context. The CDR3 has 14 amino acids. The V end was cut by 1 base, the J end by 0 bases, with 6 bases between. From germline, CDR1 is SGHRS and CDR2 YFSETQ. Clones were read by immunoSEQ multiplex PCR, and TCRdb kept only the in-frame ones, dropping some. Among 15,000 to 20,000 clones, about 72% were seen once, and the ten largest hold 10% to 15%. The data are from a study of somatic mutations in cytotoxic T cells in rheumatoid arthritis. This TCR was sampled from an adult with rheumatoid arthritis. Sequencing was done on a sample of CD8+ T cells sorted from blood. The gene calls are TRBV5-1 and TRBJ2-3; D gene unclear. The CDR3 DNA follows: TGCGCCAGCAGCTTGCGGCAGAGCACAGATACGCAGTATTTT. Its protein is CASSLRQSTDTQYF.